A single sample is the source of the 23 T cell receptor beta chains below, sequenced in a study of CXCR3-negative and CXCR3-positive naive CD8 T cells. The authors prepared UMI-labeled TRB cDNA libraries by 5' RACE. TCRdb re-called the 5' RACE reads and gives one entry per CDR3 protein, without DNA. The listing contains 50,000 to 65,000 distinct CDR3 sequences. The sample taken for sequencing was memory CD8+ T cells from blood. All receptors derive from a human donor in good health. Some clones in this sample may be carry-over from other donors' samples.

The chain employs TRBV12-3 or TRBV12-4 and TRBJ1-5; no DNA is available, so the TRBD1 call from TCRdb remains unchecked. The CDR3 sequence is 14 residues long. The CDR3 protein is CASSLGGSNQPQHF.

The chain employs TRBV5-4 and TRBJ2-7; no DNA is available, so the TRBD2 call from TCRdb remains unchecked. This CDR3 is built from 15 residues. Germline loops: CDR1 SGHNT, CDR2 YYREEE (reference sequence). The CDR3 region is CASSAPGLAANEQYF.

The V and J genes are TRBV7-6 and TRBJ1-1; TCRdb's D gene call, TRBD1, goes unchecked for lack of DNA. The CDR3 has 16 amino acids. Germline V CDR1 and CDR2: SGHVS, FNYEAQ. The CDR3 region is CASSPTPGGFSTEAFF.

The chain employs TRBV15 and TRBJ1-6; the TCRdb D gene call, TRBD1, has no DNA to confirm it. The germline CDR1 and CDR2 sequences are LNHNV and YYDKDF (reference sequence). The CDR3 is 14 amino acids. CDR3 in amino acids: CATARDGESSPLHF.

The CDR3: CASSLGGQLYSPLHF. The V gene is TRBV7-2, the J gene TRBJ1-6; without DNA, the TCRdb call of TRBD1 cannot be checked. CDR1 and CDR2 (germline): SGHTA, FQGNSA. CDR3 length: 15 residues.

This chain links TRBV19 with TRBJ2-5; there is no DNA to check the TCRdb D call of TRBD1. This CDR3 comprises 15 residues. CDR1 and CDR2 (germline): LNHDA, SQIVND (reference sequence). CDR3 region: CASSDEGLIGETQYF.

This sequence joins TRBV15 and TRBJ2-6; the TCRdb D gene call, TRBD1, has no DNA to confirm it. This CDR3 contains 16 residues. Germline CDR1 and CDR2: LNHNV and YYDKDF (reference sequence). CDR3 region: CATSTMTGSGANVLTF.

V gene TRBV18 combines with J gene TRBJ2-7. The germline CDR1 and CDR2 sequences are KGHSH and LQKENI. CDR3 size: 12 residues. CDR3 sequence: CASSPSLNEQYF.

The chain employs TRBV11-3 and TRBJ2-5; checking the TCRdb D call of TRBD2 is not possible without DNA. This CDR3 region has 16 residues. Germline CDR1 reads SGHNT; CDR2 reads YENEEA. CDR3 amino acids: CASSGRAGGFQETQYF. The full variable domain, rest sourced from reference TRBV11-3 and TRBJ2-5, is EAGVVQSPRYKIIEKKQPVAFWCNPISGHNTLYWYLQNLGQGPELLIRYENEEAVDDSQLPKDRFSAERLKGVDSTLKIQPAELGDSAVYLCASSGRAGGFQETQYFGPGTRLLVL.

The chain is built from TRBV20-1 and TRBJ1-1; without DNA, the TCRdb call of TRBD1 cannot be checked. Germline V gene lookup returns CDR1 DFQATT and CDR2 SNEGSKA (reference sequence). This CDR3 region has 17 residues. The CDR3 protein is CSARAPIGRTGVTEAFF.

V and J are TRBV7-9 and TRBJ2-7; TCRdb outputs TRBD1, but without DNA this stays unchecked. The CDR3 runs to 14 residues. The germline V gene has CDR1 SEHNR and CDR2 FQNEAQ (reference sequence). This CDR3 is CASSRQITGDEQYF.

The genes are TRBV3-1 and TRBJ1-2. The CDR3 runs 11 residues. Germline assignment: CDR1 LGHDT and CDR2 YNNKEL (reference sequence). CDR3 loop: CASSQGIDYTF.

V is TRBV12-3 or TRBV12-4 and J is TRBJ2-1; TCRdb indicates TRBD2, and absent DNA this call remains unverified. CDR3 length equals 13 residues. The CDR3 protein is CAGGLAGFNEQFF.

This chain uses TRBV18 with TRBJ2-7; TCRdb selects TRBD1, and the lack of DNA leaves this call unchecked. The CDR3 consists of 15 residues. CDR1 is KGHSH, CDR2 LQKENI, per germline. The CDR3 sequence is CASSRTGTGGDEQYF.

The V and J genes are TRBV28 and TRBJ1-2; there is no DNA to check the TCRdb D call of TRBD1. The CDR3 runs to 15 residues. Germline-derived CDR1 and CDR2 are MDHEN and SYDVKM. CDR3 region: CASSTDRRADYGYTF.

The chain joins TRBV29-1 to TRBJ2-3; TCRdb indicates TRBD2, and absent DNA this call remains unverified. The germline V gene has CDR1 SQVTM and CDR2 ANQGSEA. This CDR3 spans 15 amino acids. CDR3 residues: CSVNRRGETTDTQYF.

This rearrangement joins TRBV7-8 to TRBJ2-3; TCRdb reports TRBD1, a call that lacks DNA to check it against. The CDR3 is 14 residues long. Per germline, CDR1 SGHVS and CDR2 FQNEAQ. CDR3 amino acids: CASTEQGAADTQYF.

The V call is TRBV20-1, the J call TRBJ1-1. This CDR3 contains 12 residues. Germline CDR1 DFQATT, CDR2 SNEGSKA (reference sequence). The CDR3 sequence: CSARQGHTEAFF.

The rearrangement uses TRBV2 and TRBJ2-7; TCRdb lists TRBD1, though no DNA is available to test this call. The germline V gene encodes CDR1 SNHLY and CDR2 FYNNEI. The CDR3 is 14 amino acids. The CDR3 sequence: CASLPLDRAYEQYF.

The chain joins TRBV7-8 to TRBJ2-2; TCRdb selects TRBD2, and the lack of DNA leaves this call unchecked. This CDR3 contains 17 residues. In germline, CDR1 is SGHVS, CDR2 FQNEAQ. This chain's CDR3 is CASSLLTSGAVGGELFF.

The rearrangement links TRBV4-1 to TRBJ2-7. Germline CDR1 MGHRA, CDR2 YSYEKL. CDR3 length: 14 residues. CDR3 loop: CASSPDILSYEQYF.

This chain uses TRBV10-2 with TRBJ2-7; with no DNA, the TCRdb D assignment of TRBD2 cannot be verified. CDR1 WSHSY and CDR2 SAAADI come from the germline V gene. This CDR3 has 15 amino acids. The CDR3 sequence is CASRVVLAGTYEKYF.

This sequence joins TRBV30 and TRBJ1-4; absent DNA, TCRdb's TRBD1 call cannot be checked. This CDR3 contains 14 residues. Per germline, CDR1 GTSNPN and CDR2 SVGIG (reference sequence). The CDR3 here is CALTTGTGNEKLFF. Combining the CDR3 with reference TRBV30 and TRBJ1-4 gives the whole variable domain SQTIHQWPATLVQPVGSPLSLECTVEGTSNPNLYWYRQAAGRGLQLLFYSVGIGQISSEVPQNLSASRPQDRQFILSSKKLLLSDSGFYLCALTTGTGNEKLFFGSGTQLSVL.